This TCR beta chain was obtained from a study of response to subunit inactivated influenza vaccine. One entry per CDR3 protein results from TCRdb running MiXCR on the RT-PCR reads. Among about 570,000 distinct CDR3 sequences listed, about 11% were seen once. Trimming cost V 3 bases and J 7 bases, with 15 bases left between them. This CDR3 has 14 amino acids. These data were also filed under a second study, of T cells expressing NK-cell markers. Turning to that study: In generating TCR beta cDNA, 5'RACE template switching with UMIs was used. The study sequenced eight donors, seven HCMV-seropositive and one seronegative. About six donors showed dominant NKG2C+ clonotypes comprising roughly 1.0-7.0% of their CD8+ T cells. The CD3+CD56-NKG2C+ fraction of a handful of donors was also led by these clonotypes.

The J gene is TRBJ1-1, the V gene TRBV12-3 or TRBV12-4, with TRBD1 as a possible D gene (5 bases). This TCR came from a man aged 50-59 years who received an inactivated influenza vaccine. The input for sequencing was PBMCs from blood, taken on the day of vaccination. CDR3 in amino acids: CASSLVGVLNEAFF. CDR3 in DNA: TGTGCCAGCAGTTTGGTGGGGGTCCTCAATGAAGCTTTCTTT.